This T cell receptor (beta chain) was recorded in a study of blood T cell repertoires in COVID-19. Study-level information: Whether acute or convalescent, the COVID-19 samples came from the United States, Italy and Spain. PBMCs, B-cell-depleted T cells, or T cells were the source of the cDNA or gDNA that made up the material.

Trimming stripped 5 bases from V and 4 bases from J, with 18 bases between. From germline, CDR1 is SGHAT and CDR2 FQNNGV. The CDR3 length is 15 residues. In the study's own analysis: Amplifying reference gene primers gave estimates of nucleated cell counts. Assay used: immunoSEQ multiplex PCR; TCRdb lists only in-frame clones, some missing. The DNA gave D and trimming, while V, J and clone size come from that table. The sample has roughly 350,000 clones, about 90% seen once. The rearrangement joins TRBV11-2 to TRBJ2-7; D might be TRBD2 (6 bases). Sequencing was performed on peripheral blood. This TCR was recovered from a woman aged 18 to 35 who had recovered from COVID-19. The CDR3 protein is CASSDGTPGRYEQYV. The DNA of the CDR3 is TGTGCCAGCAGCGACGGGACTCCAGGGAGATACGAGCAGTACGTC.